This TCR beta chain was captured by sequencing in a study of CD8 T cells in ankylosing spondylitis. Study results and limitations: Clones that were linked to disease were CD8+ and were relatively rare in peripheral blood. As reported, disease-linked clones showed significant enrichment in matched ankylosing spondylitis synovial fluid. Made up of eight highly homologous variants, a TCR beta motif appeared characteristic of ankylosing spondylitis blood.

TCRdb reprocessed the 5' RACE reads via MiXCR and lists one record per CDR3 protein. The sample lists 400,000 to 450,000 distinct CDR3 sequences, approximately 17% seen once, with 1% in the top ten. CDR1 is DFQATT, CDR2 SNEGSKA, per germline (reference sequence). The CDR3 length is 14 residues. V lost 0 bases, J lost 5 bases, and 6 bases stayed unmatched. On this clonotype: Its antigen remains unknown.

The chain recombines TRBV20-1 with TRBJ2-7; 8 nucleotides agree with TRBD2. The sequenced material came from blood, either unsorted or a sorted T cell fraction (not recorded which). The clonotype comes from a male donor with ankylosing spondylitis. Written as DNA, the CDR3 is TGCAGTGCTAGAGATGGCGGGAGGCACAACGAGCAGTACTTC. As protein: CSARDGGRHNEQYF.